The next 23 T cell receptor beta chains were all read from a single sample in a study of blood T cell repertoires in COVID-19. The table came from immunoSEQ multiplex PCR; TCRdb's copy has only in-frame clones and leaves some out. This table has approximately 250,000 clones, roughly 82% appearing once. The sequenced sample was peripheral blood. All receptors come from a woman in her forties who had recovered from COVID-19.

The chain is built from TRBV7-2 and TRBJ1-5; D is ambiguous. V was cut by 8 bases and J by 0 bases, with 14 bases left in between. CDR1 is SGHTA and CDR2 is FQGNSA in the germline V gene. The CDR3 contains 15 residues. CDR3 region: CASPPNSYSNQPQHF. DNA of the CDR3: TGTGCCAGCCCTCCCAATAGTTATAGCAATCAGCCCCAGCATTTT.

The chain combines TRBV7-9 with TRBJ1-1, with a possible D match to TRBD1 (6 bases). This CDR3 has 15 residues. Germline CDR1 SEHNR, CDR2 FQNEAQ (reference sequence). V lost 0 bases, J lost 7 bases, and 15 bases lay in between. This CDR3 is CASSLAGAGVSEAFF. The CDR3 bases are TGTGCCAGCAGCTTAGCGGGGGCAGGGGTTAGTGAAGCTTTCTTT.

The chain couples TRBV5-1 to TRBJ2-7, with 9 nucleotides matching TRBD2. This CDR3 has 17 residues. Germline V lookup: CDR1 SGHRS, CDR2 YFSETQ. The V gene end was trimmed by 6 bases and the J gene end by 7 bases; junction bases not matched to a gene: 20. The CDR3 DNA reads TGCGCCAGCACCCTTATCTTCTCTGGCGGGGGGGCCCGAGAGCAGTACTTC. The encoded protein is CASTLIFSGGGAREQYF.

This clone appeared a single time. The chain links TRBV11-3 to TRBJ2-1; possibly TRBD2 for D (6 bases). Trimming stripped 1 base from V and 5 bases from J, with 12 bases between. Germline lookup yields CDR1 SGHNT and CDR2 YENEEA. The CDR3 consists of 15 residues. The CDR3 protein is CASSLAGVTHNEQFF. In nucleotides, the CDR3 is TGTGCCAGCAGCTTAGCGGGGGTGACGCACAATGAGCAGTTCTTC.

The gene calls are TRBV5-5 and TRBJ1-5, with a possible D match to TRBD1 (6 bases). Germline values: CDR1 SGHKS, CDR2 YYEKEE (reference sequence). V lost 4 bases, J lost 7 bases, and 12 bases lay in between. There are 13 residues in the CDR3. The CDR3 reads CASSQDRGQPQHF. The CDR3 DNA reads as TGTGCCAGCAGCCAGGACAGAGGACAGCCCCAGCATTTT.

The rearrangement links TRBV7-9 to TRBJ1-2; tentative D call: TRBD1 (5 bases). The germline CDR1 and CDR2 sequences are SEHNR and FQNEAQ (reference sequence). V lost 2 bases and J 6 bases, leaving 16 bases between the germline ends. The CDR3 length is 15 residues. For the CDR3, the DNA is TGTGCCAGCAGCTTACGGGAGTCCGGGGACCATGGCTACACCTTC. Translating it yields CASSLRESGDHGYTF.

This chain links TRBV3-1 (or the pseudogene TRBV3-2) with TRBJ2-1, with TRBD1 matching 8 bases. V trimming: 2 bases; J trimming: 3 bases; junction bases outside the gene matches: 15. Germline-derived CDR1 and CDR2 are LGHDT and YNNKEL (reference sequence). This CDR3 comprises 19 residues. In nucleotides, the CDR3 is TGTGCCAGCAGCCAAACGGCCATCCGGGACAGGTTCCTCTACAATGAGCAGTTCTTC. This translates into CASSQTAIRDRFLYNEQFF.

The CDR3 loop reads CASSGRDSDYNEQFF. As DNA, the CDR3 is TGTGCCAGCAGCGGCCGGGACAGTGACTACAATGAGCAGTTCTTC. J is TRBJ2-1 and V is TRBV9; 7 bases line up with TRBD1. The ends lost 3 bases at V and 3 bases at J; junction bases unmatched: 6. Per germline, CDR1 SGDLS and CDR2 YYNGEE. The CDR3 has 15 residues.

This clone occurred once. The chain has TRBV6-5 and TRBJ1-2; 10 bases map to TRBD1. The germline CDR1 and CDR2 sequences are MNHEY and SVGAGI. CDR3 length: 15 residues. V dropped 2 bases and J dropped 2; count of bases not matched to a gene: 2. The CDR3 DNA reads as TGTGCCAGCAGTTACCGGACAGGGGGGAACTATGGCTACACCTTC. Its translation: CASSYRTGGNYGYTF.

The chain employs TRBV5-6 and TRBJ1-1, with D perhaps matching TRBD1 (5 bases). V lost 3 bases and J 5 bases, leaving 14 bases between the germline ends. The CDR3 is 14 amino acids. In germline, CDR1 is SGHDT, CDR2 YYEEEE. The CDR3 sequence: CASSSLGRPTEAFF. In DNA, the CDR3 is TGTGCCAGCAGCTCACTGGGGCGACCGACTGAAGCTTTCTTT. Supplemented by reference TRBV5-6 and TRBJ1-1, the full variable domain reads DAGVTQSPTHLIKTRGQQVTLRCSPKSGHDTVSWYQQALGQGPQFIFQYYEEEERQRGNFPDRFSGHQFPNYSSELNVNALLLGDSALYLCASSSLGRPTEAFFGQGTRLTVV.

The genes are TRBV5-5 and TRBJ1-2, with a possible D match to TRBD1 (5 bases). Per the germline V gene, CDR1 is SGHKS and CDR2 is YYEKEE (reference sequence). The CDR3 length is 17 residues. V was shortened by 3 bases and J by 3 bases, with 21 bases between the two germline ends. The DNA for the CDR3 is TGTGCCAGCAGCTCCACCCTTCACCGGTCGGGGGACTATGGCTACACCTTC. Protein sequence: CASSSTLHRSGDYGYTF.

The chain recombines TRBV5-1 with TRBJ2-3; D uncertain. With 4 bases removed from V and 2 bases from J, the gap between germline ends came to 11 bases. CDR1 is SGHRS, CDR2 YFSETQ, per germline. The CDR3 is 14 amino acids. CDR3 coding DNA: TGCGCCAGCAGCGTCAACAGAGACACAGATACGCAGTATTTT. Translation gives CASSVNRDTDTQYF.

This clone has only a few counts. The J gene is TRBJ1-5, the V gene TRBV7-2; D is perhaps TRBD1 (6 bases). CDR3 length: 12 amino acids. CDR1 SGHTA and CDR2 FQGNSA come from the germline V gene. The ends were cut back, 6 bases at V and 9 bases at J, with 12 bases in the middle. CDR3 sequence: CASSSRGGPQHF. The CDR3 DNA sequence: TGTGCCAGCAGTTCCCGAGGGGGGCCCCAGCATTTT.

In its sample, this clone was seen a few times. The chain employs TRBV20-1 and TRBJ1-4, with D tentatively TRBD1 (6 bases). Per the germline V gene, CDR1 is DFQATT and CDR2 is SNEGSKA (reference sequence). The V and J ends lost 6 bases and 7 bases respectively, with 9 bases between them. The CDR3 runs 11 residues. The CDR3 spells CSATRGEKLFF. The CDR3 nucleotides are TGCAGTGCAACCAGGGGTGAAAAACTGTTTTTT.

This sequence joins TRBV3-1 (or the pseudogene TRBV3-2) and TRBJ2-1; 10 bases match TRBD2. This CDR3 has 14 residues. Per germline, CDR1 LGHDT and CDR2 YNNKEL (reference sequence). Trimming at V came to 7 bases and at J to 3 bases, leaving 3 bases not matched to a gene. The CDR3 DNA reads TGTGCCAGCATGCCTAGCGGGGGCTACAATGAGCAGTTCTTC. It codes for CASMPSGGYNEQFF.

The rearrangement uses TRBV12-5 and TRBJ2-1; D is perhaps TRBD2 (5 bases). CDR1 is LGHNT and CDR2 is FRNRAP in the germline V gene. The V end lost 0 bases, the J end lost 7 bases, and 19 bases lay between the germline ends. The CDR3 loop spans 17 amino acids. The CDR3 region is CASGLVQTLSEGNEQFF. The DNA for the CDR3 is TGTGCTAGTGGTTTGGTACAAACCCTCTCTGAGGGAAATGAGCAGTTCTTC.

The chain combines TRBV7-2 with TRBJ1-4; 7 bases align to TRBD1. Trimming removed 6 bases from V and 7 bases from J; junction bases left unmatched: 8. The germline V gene encodes CDR1 SGHTA and CDR2 FQGNSA. CDR3 size: 14 residues. CDR3 nucleotides: TGTGCCAGCAGAACCGGGACAGTCGGTGAAAAACTGTTTTTT. Protein product: CASRTGTVGEKLFF.

The J gene is TRBJ2-3, the V gene TRBV7-3; the D gene is possibly TRBD2 (7 bases). V lost 2 bases to trimming and J lost 4 bases, with 13 bases between them. Germline CDR1 and CDR2: SGHTA and FQGTGA. The CDR3 is 15 amino acids. CDR3 amino acids: CASSLGGGGADTQYF. The CDR3 DNA follows: TGTGCCAGCAGCTTAGGTGGCGGGGGCGCAGATACGCAGTATTTT.

V is TRBV7-8 and J is TRBJ2-4, with a tentative D call TRBD2 (5 bases). Germline V CDR1 and CDR2: SGHVS, FQNEAQ. The V end was cut by 0 bases, the J end by 1 base, with 13 bases between. The CDR3 length is 17 residues. CDR3: CASSLASGSAAKNIQYF. The CDR3 coding sequence is TGTGCCAGCAGCTTAGCATCGGGATCGGCGGCCAAAAACATTCAGTACTTC. The variable domain in full, completed from reference TRBV7-8 and TRBJ2-4, reads GAGVSQSPRYKVAKRGQDVALRCDPISGHVSLFWYQQALGQGPEFLTYFQNEAQLDKSGLPSDRFFAERPEGSVSTLKIQRTQQEDSAVYLCASSLASGSAAKNIQYFGAGTRLSVL.

J is TRBJ2-1 and V is TRBV14, with 10 bases aligning to TRBD1. The CDR3 has 15 residues. Germline CDR1 and CDR2: SGHDN and FVKESK. Trimming took 3 bases from V and 2 from J; bases not matched to a gene: 1. CDR3 in amino acids: CASSQGQGTYNEQFF. The CDR3 DNA is TGTGCCAGCAGCCAGGGACAGGGGACCTACAATGAGCAGTTCTTC.

The rearrangement links TRBV27 to TRBJ1-4; TRBD1 matches 10 bases. The germline CDR1 and CDR2 sequences are MNHEY and SMNVEV (reference sequence). The CDR3 runs 16 residues. The ends lost 5 bases at V and 7 bases at J; junction bases unmatched: 10. CDR3 DNA sequence: TGTGCCAGCAGTCCCCCACCCGGGACAGGGGCTGAAAAACTGTTTTTT. This gives the protein CASSPPPGTGAEKLFF.

This chain uses TRBV27 with TRBJ1-1; no clear D. The CDR3 is 14 amino acids. V was cut by 5 bases and J by 6 bases, with 16 bases left in between. CDR1 MNHEY and CDR2 SMNVEV come from the germline V gene (reference sequence). The CDR3 DNA reads as TGTGCCAGCAGTCCAGGCCGGCCCGGGGCTGAAGCTTTCTTT. Encoded protein: CASSPGRPGAEAFF.

Written as DNA, the CDR3 is TGTGCCAGCAGCGTAGGAATGAGCCGCTCCTACGAGCAGTACTTC. It yields the protein CASSVGMSRSYEQYF. The V gene is TRBV9, the J gene TRBJ2-7; D remains unclear. CDR1 and CDR2 (germline): SGDLS, YYNGEE. V dropped 0 bases and J dropped 0 bases, with 10 bases sitting between them. The length of the CDR3 is 15 residues.